The 22 T cell receptor beta chains in this list originate from one sample, sequenced in a study of technical replicates of blood from a few donors. Assay: immunoSEQ multiplex PCR; the TCRdb copy retains only in-frame clones and omits some. Of tens of thousands of clones in the sample, 90% to 95% are singletons; the top ten hold around 0.25%. The source material was T cells isolated from PBMCs. The receptors shown here come from a human donor in good health.

The chain employs TRBV7-2 and TRBJ1-6; tentatively, D is TRBD1 (6 bases). CDR3 length: 17 residues. The V and J ends lost 2 bases and 2 bases respectively, with 13 bases between them. The germline V gene has CDR1 SGHTA and CDR2 FQGNSA. CDR3 DNA sequence: TGTGCCAGCAGCTTATCGGGGGGGCGGACCTATAATTCACCCCTCCACTTT. Its translation is CASSLSGGRTYNSPLHF.

The rearrangement links TRBV11-2 to TRBJ1-2; a weak D match, TRBD1 (5 bases). CDR3 size: 15 residues. V shed 2 bases and J shed 8 bases, with 18 bases lying between them. Germline-derived CDR1 and CDR2 are SGHAT and FQNNGV. The CDR3 bases are TGTGCCAGCAGCTTAACCTTCTTGGGGCAAGGAGGCTACACCTTC. Translating gives CASSLTFLGQGGYTF.

The chain couples TRBV5-1 to TRBJ2-1, with TRBD2 identical over 7 bases. This CDR3 contains 16 residues. Germline-derived CDR1 and CDR2 are SGHRS and YFSETQ. V shed 0 bases, J shed 5 bases, and the junction held 8 bases outside the gene matches. CDR3 region: CASSLGLAVNNNEQFF. The CDR3 bases are TGCGCCAGCAGCTTGGGGCTAGCGGTCAATAACAATGAGCAGTTCTTC.

The chain combines TRBV5-1 with TRBJ1-1, with a tentative D call TRBD1 (5 bases). The CDR3 totals 15 residues. Germline V gene sequence: CDR1 SGHRS, CDR2 YFSETQ. V was shortened by 6 bases and J by 4 bases, with 19 bases between the two germline ends. As DNA, the CDR3 is TGCGCCAGCACAATCGCAGGGCAGGGAGGCACTGAAGCTTTCTTT. This encodes CASTIAGQGGTEAFF.

The genes are TRBV15 and TRBJ1-4, with D perhaps TRBD1 (5 bases). Looked up from germline, CDR1 is LNHNV and CDR2 is YYDKDF (reference sequence). The germline V and J ends were trimmed by 0 bases and 7 bases, with 9 bases remaining between them. The CDR3 totals 14 residues. The CDR3 here is CATSRDRQLEKLFF. For the CDR3, the DNA is TGTGCCACCAGCAGAGATCGACAGCTTGAAAAACTGTTTTTT.

This rearrangement joins TRBV9 to TRBJ2-3, with 8 bases fitting TRBD2. Germline V gene sequence: CDR1 SGDLS, CDR2 YYNGEE. The V and J ends lost 0 bases and 3 bases, in that order; junction bases with no gene match: 3. The CDR3 contains 15 residues. CDR3 in amino acids: CASSVAGGRTDTQYF. CDR3 sequence (DNA): TGTGCCAGCAGCGTAGCTGGCGGGAGGACAGATACGCAGTATTTT.

The rearrangement joins TRBV28 to TRBJ1-5, with TRBD1 identical over 7 bases. The CDR3 extends over 17 amino acids. The V segment lost 6 bases and the J segment 1 base; nucleotides outside the gene matches: 12. Per the germline V gene, CDR1 is MDHEN and CDR2 is SYDVKM. This CDR3 is CASSAATGVVSNQPQHF. CDR3 bases: TGTGCCAGCAGCGCGGCCACAGGGGTTGTAAGCAATCAGCCCCAGCATTTT.

This chain uses TRBV28 with TRBJ2-2; tentatively, D is TRBD1 (7 bases). The CDR3 length is 15 residues. Germline V gene lookup returns CDR1 MDHEN and CDR2 SYDVKM. V lost 6 bases and J 3 bases, leaving 14 bases between the germline ends. The CDR3 is CASRAGQQYTGELFF. Here the CDR3 DNA reads TGTGCCAGCAGGGCGGGACAGCAGTACACCGGGGAGCTGTTTTTT.

This rearrangement joins TRBV10-3 to TRBJ2-7; TRBD1 matches at 7 bases. V shed 3 bases, J shed 0 bases, and the junction held 8 bases outside the gene matches. The CDR3 loop spans 16 amino acids. The germline V gene encodes CDR1 ENHRY and CDR2 SYGVKD. CDR3 nucleotides: TGTGCCATCAGTGAAATAGACGGGACAGTCTCCTACGAGCAGTACTTC. As protein: CAISEIDGTVSYEQYF.

The CDR3 sequence: CASSPTGTSHYEQYF. The CDR3 DNA is TGTGCCAGCTCACCGACCGGGACTAGCCACTACGAGCAGTACTTC. V gene TRBV18 combines with J gene TRBJ2-7; TRBD2 aligns across 9 bases. J was trimmed by 3 bases and V by 3 bases; bases with no gene match: 6. The germline V gene encodes CDR1 KGHSH and CDR2 LQKENI. This CDR3 comprises 15 residues.

The chain recombines TRBV5-1 with TRBJ1-2; tentatively, D is TRBD1 (5 bases). V was clipped by 3 bases and J by 2 bases, with 11 bases between them. The germline V gene has CDR1 SGHRS and CDR2 YFSETQ. The CDR3 runs 14 residues. The CDR3 is CASSYRDLNYGYTF. The CDR3, as DNA: TGCGCCAGCAGCTATAGGGACTTAAACTATGGCTACACCTTC.

The rearrangement uses TRBV5-1 and TRBJ2-1; 10 bases line up with TRBD2. The CDR3 has 15 amino acids. Per the germline V gene, CDR1 is SGHRS and CDR2 is YFSETQ. Unmatched junction bases numbered 5, after V lost 1 base and J lost 7 bases. CDR3 coding DNA: TGCGCCAGCAGCTTGCTAGCGGGAGATCCGAATGAGCAGTTCTTC. It yields the protein CASSLLAGDPNEQFF.

The J gene is TRBJ2-7, the V gene TRBV15, with D hard to call. In germline, CDR1 is LNHNV, CDR2 YYDKDF (reference sequence). The CDR3 contains 15 residues. V was pared by 0 bases and J by 3 bases, with 12 bases between. The CDR3 nucleotides are TGTGCCACCAGCAGAGAGGCCCGTGGTCACTACGAGCAGTACTTC. Amino acids: CATSREARGHYEQYF.

The rearrangement joins TRBV29-1 to TRBJ2-7, with D tentatively TRBD1 (6 bases). Germline CDR1 and CDR2: SQVTM and ANQGSEA. The V end was cut by 7 bases, the J end by 4 bases, with 20 bases between. The CDR3 loop spans 14 amino acids. Here the CDR3 DNA reads TGCAGCGCCCGTCTAGGCCAGGGGCTATACGAGCAGTACTTC. Protein: CSARLGQGLYEQYF.

The genes are TRBV7-2 and TRBJ2-5; 13 nucleotides align to TRBD2. The CDR3 is 17 residues long. The J segment lost 5 bases and the V segment lost 2 bases, leaving 8 bases of the junction unmatched. Germline V gene lookup returns CDR1 SGHTA and CDR2 FQGNSA. CDR3 region: CASSLSLAGGPGETQYF. The CDR3 DNA is TGTGCCAGCAGCTTATCACTAGCGGGGGGGCCGGGGGAGACCCAGTACTTC.

This clone occurred once. CDR3 sequence (DNA): TGTGCCAGCAGGGACAGCCACAATCAGCCCCAGCATTTT. Translated, it gives CASRDSHNQPQHF. The gene calls are TRBV28 and TRBJ1-5; D may be TRBD1 (6 bases). V lost 6 bases, J lost 3 bases, and 9 bases lay in between. Per germline, CDR1 MDHEN and CDR2 SYDVKM. The CDR3 is 13 amino acids. Full variable domain (outside the CDR3, taken from reference TRBV28 and TRBJ1-5): DVKVTQSSRYLVKRTGEKVFLECVQDMDHENMFWYRQDPGLGLRLIYFSYDVKMKEKGDIPEGYSVSREKKERFSLILESASTNQTSMYLCASRDSHNQPQHFGDGTRLSIL.

The V and J genes are TRBV19 and TRBJ2-1, with TRBD2 identical over 8 bases. The CDR3 runs 19 residues. V was clipped by 3 bases and J by 3 bases; unmatched bases: 16. Germline V gene sequence: CDR1 LNHDA, CDR2 SQIVND (reference sequence). CDR3 in amino acids: CASSIEGRASGRGYNEQFF. Written as DNA, the CDR3 is TGTGCCAGTAGTATCGAGGGTAGGGCTAGCGGGCGGGGCTACAATGAGCAGTTCTTC.

The chain carries TRBV5-1 and TRBJ2-5; 11 bases agree with TRBD2. The ends lost 0 bases at V and 5 bases at J; junction bases unmatched: 6. Per germline, CDR1 SGHRS and CDR2 YFSETQ. The length of the CDR3 is 16 residues. The CDR3 DNA is TGCGCCAGCAGCTTGGGACTAGCGGGGTGGAGGGAGACCCAGTACTTC. Its translation is CASSLGLAGWRETQYF. The whole variable domain, remainder taken from reference TRBV5-1 and TRBJ2-5, is KAGVTQTPRYLIKTRGQQVTLSCSPISGHRSVSWYQQTPGQGLQFLFEYFSETQRNKGNFPGRFSGRQFSNSRSEMNVSTLELGDSALYLCASSLGLAGWRETQYFGPGTRLLVL.

The sample holds one count of this clone. The chain is built from TRBV7-9 and TRBJ2-7; 7 bases map to TRBD1. CDR3 length: 16 amino acids. Trimming cost V 4 bases and J 4 bases; bases outside gene matches: 13. In germline, CDR1 is SEHNR, CDR2 FQNEAQ (reference sequence). DNA of the CDR3: TGTGCCAGCAGCTCAAATCGACAGGGAATTCAATACGAGCAGTACTTC. It yields the protein CASSSNRQGIQYEQYF.

This chain uses TRBV5-1 with TRBJ2-3; 11 nucleotides match TRBD1. Trimming took 2 bases from V and 5 from J; bases not matched to a gene: 4. The germline gives CDR1 SGHRS, CDR2 YFSETQ. The CDR3 loop spans 15 amino acids. The CDR3 coding sequence is TGCGCCAGCAGCTTTGTGGACAGGGGGCAAGATACGCAGTATTTT. Translating it yields CASSFVDRGQDTQYF.

This rearrangement joins TRBV28 to TRBJ1-5, with 8 bases matching TRBD1. V lost 5 bases, J lost 2 bases, and 5 bases stayed unmatched. CDR1 and CDR2 from the germline V gene are MDHEN and SYDVKM. This CDR3 spans 15 amino acids. CDR3 amino acids: CASSPQGGGNQPQHF. The DNA of the CDR3 is TGTGCCAGCAGTCCACAGGGGGGCGGCAATCAGCCCCAGCATTTT.

The chain recombines TRBV4-1 with TRBJ2-7, with a weak D call TRBD1 (6 bases). Trimming pared 3 bases from V and 2 bases from J, leaving 14 bases between. Germline lookup yields CDR1 MGHRA and CDR2 YSYEKL. CDR3 length: 15 residues. The CDR3 DNA is TGCGCCAGCAGCCACAAACGGGACAACACCTACGAGCAGTACTTC. As protein: CASSHKRDNTYEQYF.